The rows below give T cell receptor beta chains drawn from one sample of a study of blood T cell repertoires in COVID-19. Libraries were prepared by immunoSEQ multiplex PCR; TCRdb keeps only in-frame clonotypes and omits some of them. The sample holds about 140,000 clones, 81% seen once. The sample consisted of peripheral blood. These receptors were obtained from a woman aged 55-75 years with active or convalescent COVID-19. CDR3s include the opening cysteine and the closing phenylalanine or tryptophan. D genes are given only for firm matches. Size values are once, few and many counts, or a class for expanded clones, and some rows have none.

v_call	j_call	clone_size	d_call	cdr3_aa	cdr3_nt
TRBV6-1	TRBJ1-2	few	-	CASSERGTYGYTF	TGTGCCAGCAGTGAAAGGGGAACCTATGGCTACACCTTC
TRBV6-5	TRBJ2-2	-	TRBD2	CASRGGYTGELFF	TGTGCCAGCAGGGGAGGGTATACCGGGGAGCTGTTTTTT
TRBV9	TRBJ1-1	-	-	CASSVGPESTEAFF	TGTGCCAGCAGCGTAGGACCGGAGAGCACTGAAGCTTTCTTT
TRBV6-2/TRBV6-3	TRBJ2-5	once	TRBD2	CASRPTTSGPSETQYF	TGTGCCAGCAGACCTACGACTAGCGGGCCATCGGAGACCCAGTACTTC
TRBV3-1/TRBV3-2	TRBJ2-1	once	TRBD2	CASSQGTSGIGGEQFF	TGTGCCAGCAGCCAAGGGACTAGCGGGATCGGCGGTGAGCAGTTCTTC
TRBV6-6	TRBJ1-5	-	TRBD1	CASSSTGHQPQHF	TGTGCCAGCAGTTCGACAGGGCACCAGCCCCAGCATTTT
TRBV28	TRBJ1-2	-	-	CASSFQGRADYGYTF	TGTGCCAGCAGTTTTCAGGGCAGGGCAGACTATGGCTACACCTTC
TRBV18	TRBJ1-4	-	-	CASSPRVFGSTNEKLFF	TGTGCCAGCTCACCGAGGGTATTCGGGTCAACTAATGAAAAACTGTTTTTT
TRBV7-9	TRBJ2-3	-	-	CASSLVLESGTDTQYF	TGTGCCAGCAGCTTAGTCCTAGAGTCGGGCACAGATACGCAGTATTTT
TRBV3-1/TRBV3-2	TRBJ1-2	-	-	CASSPPVHYGYTF	TGTGCCAGCAGCCCCCCAGTTCACTATGGCTACACCTTC
TRBV25-1	TRBJ1-2	-	-	CASSDIQGNSYGYTF	TGTGCCAGCAGTGACATACAGGGTAACTCCTATGGCTACACCTTC
TRBV5-1	TRBJ1-2	-	TRBD1	CASSPGTGQGYTF	TGCGCCAGCAGCCCGGGGACAGGTCAAGGCTACACCTTC
TRBV5-1	TRBJ2-5	few	TRBD2	CASSLISAGGSAGETQYF	TGCGCCAGCAGCTTAATCTCTGCGGGGGGTTCCGCCGGAGAGACCCAGTACTTC
TRBV6-5	TRBJ1-1	-	-	CASSDGGSVTEAFF	TGTGCCAGCAGCGATGGCGGGAGTGTCACTGAAGCTTTCTTT
TRBV19	TRBJ2-5	-	TRBD1	CASSMDGTAKETQYF	TGTGCCAGTAGTATGGATGGGACAGCTAAAGAGACCCAGTACTTC
TRBV28	TRBJ2-1	-	TRBD2	CASSFSLAGVNNEQFF	TGTGCCAGCAGTTTTTCCCTAGCGGGAGTGAACAATGAGCAGTTCTTC
TRBV4-1	TRBJ2-1	-	-	CASSLPHTLSYNEQFF	TGCGCCAGCAGCCTCCCACATACCCTCTCCTACAATGAGCAGTTCTTC
TRBV7-6	TRBJ1-4	-	TRBD1	CASSPRGVGTGGEKLFF	TGTGCCAGCAGCCCCCGAGGGGTCGGGACAGGGGGTGAAAAACTGTTTTTT
TRBV3-1/TRBV3-2	TRBJ1-1	-	TRBD1	CASSQELGRGRKEAFF	TGTGCCAGCAGCCAAGAATTGGGCAGGGGGCGCAAGGAGGCTTTCTTT
TRBV10-3	TRBJ1-2	-	-	CAISESNRDGYTF	TGTGCCATCAGTGAGTCGAACAGGGATGGCTACACCTTC
TRBV7-2	TRBJ1-2	-	TRBD1	CASSPTGFLGYTF	TGTGCCAGCAGCCCGACAGGGTTTCTTGGCTACACCTTC
TRBV28	TRBJ2-3	once	TRBD2	CASSGLRREGPDTQYF	TGTGCCAGCAGTGGCCTAAGGCGGGAGGGCCCAGATACGCAGTATTTT
TRBV9	TRBJ2-5	-	TRBD2	CASSVAAFAGGPETQYF	TGTGCCAGCAGCGTAGCGGCGTTTGCGGGGGGGCCAGAGACCCAGTACTTC
TRBV28	TRBJ1-5	-	-	CASSLSLSNQPQHF	TGTGCCAGCAGTTTATCCCTTAGCAATCAGCCCCAGCATTTT
TRBV28	TRBJ2-7	-	TRBD1	CASSSTGTYEQYF	TGTGCCAGCAGTTCGACAGGGACCTACGAGCAGTACTTC
TRBV24-1	TRBJ2-3	once	TRBD1	CATSDPGQKLTDTQYF	TGTGCCACCAGTGATCCGGGACAGAAACTCACAGATACGCAGTATTTT
TRBV12-3/TRBV12-4	TRBJ1-6	-	-	CASSRDLSPLHF	TGTGCCAGCAGTCGGGACTTATCACCCCTCCACTTT
TRBV18	TRBJ2-1	-	-	CASSPAHRNNEQFF	TGTGCCAGCTCACCCGCCCACAGGAACAATGAGCAGTTCTTC